This T cell receptor (beta chain) was captured in a study of CD8 T cells in ankylosing spondylitis. TCRdb re-derived calls from the 5' RACE reads in MiXCR, one entry per CDR3 protein. The profile covers some 840,000 distinct CDR3 sequences, with approximately 12% appearing a single time and approximately 0.5% taken by the ten largest. General study findings and limits: The clones that were linked to disease were reported to be significantly enriched in matched synovial fluid samples from ankylosing spondylitis patients. For ankylosing spondylitis blood, a TCR beta motif of fewer than 10 highly homologous variants appeared characteristic.

This clonotype was counted a few times. Antigen: not known. The sequence was collected from a male donor with ankylosing spondylitis. The sequenced sample consisted of blood, either unsorted or a sorted T cell fraction (not recorded which).

CDR3 residues: CASSRALLADLDNEQFF. The CDR3 DNA sequence: TGCGCCAGCAGCAGGGCCCTACTAGCGGACCTGGACAATGAGCAGTTCTTC. The chain recombines TRBV5-1 with TRBJ2-1; TRBD2 agrees at 8 bases. The germline V gene has CDR1 SGHRS and CDR2 YFSETQ. With 4 bases clipped from V and 5 bases from J, the junction kept 14 bases outside the gene matches. The CDR3 runs to 17 residues.